This T cell receptor beta chain was retrieved from a study of early T cells in non-severe SARS-CoV-2 infection. Study-level results: VDJdb matching, biased toward anti-spike CD8 responses, missed private and CD4 specificities.

The CDR3 is made up of 14 amino acids. The V and J ends lost 0 bases and 2 bases respectively, with 6 bases between them. Germline-derived CDR1 and CDR2 are KGHDR and SFDVKD. A word on this clonotype: The antigen is unknown.

Each single cDNA molecule received a unique molecular identifier. TCRdb analysed the 5' RACE reads with MiXCR anew, one entry per CDR3 protein. The sample carries roughly 71,000 distinct CDR3 sequences, roughly 13% recorded once. The receptor was derived from an adult who was a healthcare worker with PCR-confirmed SARS-CoV-2 infection or an uninfected control (not recorded which). The material sequenced was whole blood. The chain employs TRBV24-1 and TRBJ2-5, with D unresolved. The CDR3 loop reads CATSDLGDQETQYF. The CDR3 region has the DNA TGTGCCACCAGTGATTTGGGTGATCAAGAGACCCAGTACTTC.